Listed here are 9 T cell receptor beta chains from one sample, sequenced in a study of blood T cell repertoires in COVID-19. Libraries were prepared by immunoSEQ multiplex PCR; TCRdb keeps only in-frame clonotypes and omits some of them. The table has about 480,000 clones, 89% seen once. The specimen was peripheral blood. These TCRs come from a man aged 18 to 29 with COVID-19, enrolled during active disease.

The chain recombines TRBV15 with TRBJ2-3; 9 bases align to TRBD1. The ends lost 0 bases at V and 7 bases at J; junction bases unmatched: 8. This CDR3 region has 16 residues. The germline V gene has CDR1 LNHNV and CDR2 YYDKDF (reference sequence). The CDR3 sequence is CATSREGQGQGNTQYF. In nucleotides, the CDR3 is TGTGCCACCAGCAGAGAGGGACAGGGACAGGGAAATACGCAGTATTTT.

This clone showed up many times. The chain joins TRBV25-1 to TRBJ2-7, with 11 bases aligning to TRBD1. Germline V CDR1 and CDR2: MGHDK, SYGVNS. Trimming took 3 bases from V and 5 from J; bases not matched to a gene: 3. CDR3 length: 14 residues. CDR3 amino acids: CASSERDRGDEQYF. The CDR3 bases are TGTGCCAGCAGTGAGCGGGACAGGGGGGACGAGCAGTACTTC.

This chain uses TRBV10-2 with TRBJ2-1, with TRBD2 matching over 7 bases. CDR3 length: 16 residues. CDR1 WSHSY and CDR2 SAAADI come from the germline V gene. Trimming took 5 bases from V and 5 from J; bases not matched to a gene: 12. The CDR3, as DNA: TGCGCCAGCAGTAGGACTAGAGAATGGCGCGACAATGAGCAGTTCTTC. This translates into CASSRTREWRDNEQFF.

The rearrangement joins TRBV21-1 to TRBJ2-7; TRBD2 reflects the table's D call only, with no check against the DNA. TRBV21-1 is reported as a pseudogene. This CDR3 is built from 17 residues. The CDR3 loop is CASSKGILAGVAHEQYF. Here the CDR3 DNA reads TGTGCCAGCAGCAAGGGTATACTAGCGGGAGTTGCCCACGAGCAGTACTTC.

The V call is TRBV27, the J call TRBJ2-7, with D possibly TRBD1 on 6 matching bases. Germline CDR1 MNHEY, CDR2 SMNVEV (reference sequence). Trimming stripped 6 bases from V and 2 bases from J, with 17 bases between. This CDR3 has 15 residues. The CDR3, as DNA: TGTGCCAGCAGCTTAAGAGGGGGAGTTCCCTACGAGCAGTACTTC. Its translation: CASSLRGGVPYEQYF.

This chain links TRBV18 with TRBJ1-1, with D perhaps TRBD1 (5 bases). There are 13 residues in the CDR3. Deletions cut 3 bases from V and 7 bases from J, with 12 bases between. The V gene's germline CDR1 is KGHSH and CDR2 LQKENI. The CDR3 protein is CASSPDPGHEAFF. For the CDR3, the DNA is TGTGCCAGCTCACCGGACCCTGGACATGAAGCTTTCTTT.

This clone is a singleton in its sample. The chain is built from TRBV5-5 and TRBJ1-1; 11 bases fit TRBD1. The CDR3 runs 15 residues. Germline lookup yields CDR1 SGHKS and CDR2 YYEKEE (reference sequence). Losses at the gene ends were 4 bases for V and 5 bases for J; bases not matched to a gene: 7. The CDR3 DNA sequence: TGTGCCAGCAGCCATAAGGACAGGGGGCGAACTGAAGCTTTCTTT. Its translation: CASSHKDRGRTEAFF.

The chain recombines TRBV7-2 with TRBJ2-1; 7 nucleotides match TRBD1. CDR1 is SGHTA and CDR2 is FQGNSA in the germline V gene. V trimming: 5 bases; J trimming: 7 bases; junction bases outside the gene matches: 14. The CDR3 totals 16 residues. CDR3 amino acids: CASSERTGTPWNEQFF. In nucleotides, the CDR3 is TGTGCCAGCAGCGAGAGGACAGGAACCCCTTGGAATGAGCAGTTCTTC.

V and J are TRBV4-1 and TRBJ1-1; TRBD1 matches at 9 bases. The CDR3 length is 17 residues. Losses at the gene ends were 1 base for V and 1 base for J; bases not matched to a gene: 7. Germline-derived CDR1 and CDR2 are MGHRA and YSYEKL. CDR3 protein: CASSQVRDRVGNTEAFF. The CDR3 region has the DNA TGCGCCAGCAGCCAAGTTCGGGACAGGGTGGGGAACACTGAAGCTTTCTTT.